This T cell receptor (beta chain) was recorded in a study of blood T cell repertoires in COVID-19. Study-wide background: Specimens from acute and convalescent COVID-19 originated in the United States, Italy and Spain. Sources were T cells, B-cell-depleted T cells, or PBMCs; the material itself was cDNA or gDNA.

Methods used by the authors: Amplification with reference gene primers provided the estimates of nucleated cell counts. Assay: immunoSEQ multiplex PCR; the TCRdb copy retains only in-frame clones and omits some. That table gives V, J and clone size, and the DNA gave D and trimming. The data hold over 200,000 clones, with 87% observed a single time. V lost 0 bases, J lost 2 bases, and 7 bases lay in between. This CDR3 is built from 14 residues. Germline values: CDR1 SGDLS, CDR2 YYNGEE. This rearrangement joins TRBV9 to TRBJ2-3; D not certain. The sequence derives from a woman in her fifties or sixties with acute or convalescent COVID-19. Sequencing input: peripheral blood. CDR3 amino acids: CASSVGLDTDTQYF. CDR3 DNA: TGTGCCAGCAGCGTAGGGCTAGACACAGATACGCAGTATTTT.